This TCR beta chain emerged from a study of T cells in Graves' hyperthyroidism and ophthalmopathy. RNA transcripts served as the template for amplifying TCR beta CDR3 regions. First-round RT-PCR targeting the TCR CDR3 was performed with the HTBI primer set. TCRdb re-called the multiplex PCR reads through MiXCR, storing one row per CDR3 protein. The data hold some 250,000 distinct CDR3 sequences, with roughly 15% observed a single time. Lactation, pregnancy, other autoimmune disease or uncontrolled infection excluded patients. The CDR3 extends over 12 amino acids. Germline CDR1 and CDR2: MDHEN and SYDVKM. Trimming took off 3 bases at V and 8 bases at J, with 7 bases between the two ends. This clonotype was counted ten times or more.

The specimen sequenced was blood. The chain has TRBV28 and TRBJ2-2; D not certain. The TCR was taken from a woman between 40 and 55 years old with Graves' hyperthyroidism that later progressed to Graves' ophthalmopathy. The DNA of the CDR3 is TGTGCCAGCAGTTTGTCTGGTGGGGAGCTGTTTTTT. It is translated as CASSLSGGELFF.